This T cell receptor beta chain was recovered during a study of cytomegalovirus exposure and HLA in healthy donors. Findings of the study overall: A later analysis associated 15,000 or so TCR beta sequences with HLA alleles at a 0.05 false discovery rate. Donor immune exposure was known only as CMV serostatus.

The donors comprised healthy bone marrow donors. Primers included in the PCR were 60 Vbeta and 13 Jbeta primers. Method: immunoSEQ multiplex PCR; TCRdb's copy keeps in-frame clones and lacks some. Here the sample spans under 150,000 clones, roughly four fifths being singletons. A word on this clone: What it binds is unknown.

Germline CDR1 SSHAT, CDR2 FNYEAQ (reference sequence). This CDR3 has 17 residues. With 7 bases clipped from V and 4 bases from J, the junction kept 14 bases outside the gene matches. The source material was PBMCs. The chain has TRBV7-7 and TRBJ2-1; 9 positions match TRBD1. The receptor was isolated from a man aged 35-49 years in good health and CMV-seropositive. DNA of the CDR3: TGTGCCAGCACCCCCCCCCGGGACAGGGTAAAGTACAATGAGCAGTTCTTC. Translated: CASTPPRDRVKYNEQFF.